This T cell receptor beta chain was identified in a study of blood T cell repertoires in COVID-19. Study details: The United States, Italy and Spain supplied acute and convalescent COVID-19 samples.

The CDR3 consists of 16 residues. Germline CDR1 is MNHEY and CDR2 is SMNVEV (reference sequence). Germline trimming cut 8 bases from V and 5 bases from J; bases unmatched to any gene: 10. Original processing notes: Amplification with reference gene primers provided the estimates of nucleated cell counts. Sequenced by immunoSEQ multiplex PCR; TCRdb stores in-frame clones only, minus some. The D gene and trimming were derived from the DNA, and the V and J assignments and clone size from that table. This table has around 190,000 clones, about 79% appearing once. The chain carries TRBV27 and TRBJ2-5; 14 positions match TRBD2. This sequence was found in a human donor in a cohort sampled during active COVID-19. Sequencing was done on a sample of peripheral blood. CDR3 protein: CASRPGLAGVHETQYF. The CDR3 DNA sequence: TGTGCCAGCCGCCCGGGACTAGCGGGAGTGCATGAGACCCAGTACTTC.